This T cell receptor beta chain was observed in a study of CD8+CD57+ T cells in acquired aplastic anemia. Study summary: An average of roughly 3 ug of DNA was obtained from sorted CD4+ and CD8+ cells. The average read count for CD4+ cells in healthy donors was some 9.9 million.

From germline, CDR1 is SQVTM and CDR2 ANQGSEA. With 4 bases clipped from V and 15 bases from J, the junction kept 11 bases outside the gene matches. This CDR3 has 12 amino acids. Findings and limits, study-wide: Patients and controls shared under 35 CD8+ CDR3 sequences, highly expressed in patients.

It was genomic DNA that served as the template for profiling TCR beta VDJ and CDR3. MiXCR was run by TCRdb on the reads, yielding one entry per CDR3 protein. The data contain 98,000 or so distinct CDR3 sequences, 51% of them singletons. In this sample, this clonotype turned up once. What it recognizes is unknown. Source material: sorted CD4+, CD8+, or CD8+CD57+ T cells (not recorded which) from PBMCs. This clonotype was obtained from a human donor in good health, serving as a control. This chain links TRBV29-1 with TRBJ2-1; 8 positions agree with TRBD2. The CDR3 sequence: CSVAAGVGSMFF. The CDR3 bases are TGCAGCGTTGCAGCGGGAGTGGGGAGTATGTTCTTC.